Below are 12 T cell receptor beta chains sequenced from a single sample in a study of tumor and adjacent non-tumor tissue in lung cancer. This sample's RNA came from whole unsorted tissue. TCRbeta libraries were built with three rounds of nested PCR, modified from ARM-PCR. TCRdb passed the multiplex PCR reads through MiXCR, listing each CDR3 protein once. The sample comprises 71,000 or so distinct CDR3 sequences, roughly 80% of which are singletons, and less than 15% rests with the top ten. The sequenced material came from lung tumor tissue. These receptors were obtained from a woman aged 45-65 years with non-small cell lung cancer.

This clonotype was observed many times. The CDR3 nucleotides are TGTGCCAGCAGTGGACAGTCCTACGAGCAGTACTTC. Amino acids: CASSGQSYEQYF. The gene calls are TRBV6-1 and TRBJ2-7, with D perhaps TRBD1 (5 bases). CDR1 is MNHNS, CDR2 SASEGT, per germline. Trimming left V 4 bases short and J 1 base short, with 5 bases between. The CDR3 covers 12 residues.

V and J are TRBV6-6 and TRBJ2-4; maybe TRBD2 (5 bases). V shed 0 bases and J shed 3 bases, with 24 bases lying between them. Germline loops: CDR1 MNHNY, CDR2 SVGAGI (reference sequence). CDR3 length: 20 amino acids. CDR3: CASSYSVGVLVDLVKNIQYF. DNA for the CDR3: TGTGCCAGCAGTTACTCAGTCGGGGTCTTAGTGGATCTTGTCAAAAACATTCAGTACTTC.

CDR3 nucleotides: TGTGCCACCGGTTTACCCAACCCCGGCCAGCCCCAGCATTTT. Residues: CATGLPNPGQPQHF. This chain uses TRBV28 with TRBJ1-5; D unclear. In germline, CDR1 is MDHEN, CDR2 SYDVKM. CDR3 length equals 14 residues. With 10 bases removed from V and 7 bases from J, the gap between germline ends came to 20 bases.

The chain uses TRBV20-1 and TRBJ2-1, with 13 bases that match TRBD2. The germline V gene encodes CDR1 DFQATT and CDR2 SNEGSKA (reference sequence). V was pared by 4 bases and J by 3 bases, with 12 bases of the junction left unmatched. The CDR3 covers 18 residues. Here the CDR3 reads CSAKKTHRLAGGYNEQFF. For the CDR3, the DNA is TGCAGTGCTAAAAAAACCCACAGACTAGCGGGAGGCTACAATGAGCAGTTCTTC.

Remarks on this clonotype: Relative to the germline gene, one junction end is altered; a read error may explain this. The chain combines TRBV4-1 with TRBJ2-7; D may be TRBD1 (6 bases). CDR1 is MGHRA, CDR2 YSYEKL, per germline. CDR3 length: 16 residues. The CDR3 DNA follows: TGCGCCAGGAGCCAAGTAGTCGGGACAAGCCTCTATGAGCAGTACTTC. Its translation: CARSQVVGTSLYEQYF.

This sequence joins TRBV11-2 and TRBJ2-3, with D tentatively TRBD1 or TRBD2 (5 bases each). Germline V CDR1 and CDR2: SGHAT, FQNNGV. V gave up 7 bases and J gave up 13 bases, with 24 bases separating them. The CDR3 totals 14 residues. CDR3 residues: CASTSTFPRGTKYF. The CDR3 region has the DNA TGTGCCAGCACTTCAACATTCCCAAGAGGGACGAAGTATTTT.

To note about this clonotype: One end of the junction varies from germline; a read error may be responsible. The gene calls are TRBV4-1 and TRBJ2-7; D perhaps matches TRBD2 (5 bases). There are 14 residues in the CDR3. Germline CDR1 is MGHRA and CDR2 is YSYEKL. The CDR3 sequence: CTSSQASSSYDQYF. In DNA, the CDR3 is TGCACCAGCAGCCAAGCTTCTAGCTCCTACGATCAGTACTTC.

To note about this clonotype: The conserved final phenylalanine or tryptophan is absent from the CDR3, which likely points to a read error. Here the CDR3 reads CVSSFRQAFDEQFS. The DNA of the CDR3 is TGTGTCAGTAGCTTCCGACAGGCTTTCGATGAGCAGTTCTCC. The chain has TRBV11-1 and TRBJ2-1; D is perhaps TRBD1 (6 bases). In germline, CDR1 is SGHAT, CDR2 FQDESV (reference sequence). CDR3 size: 14 residues.

Of note for this clonotype: Its ends do not fully match the called genes, so a read error is possible. CDR3 sequence: CASTVEAGMDTEAFF. CDR3 nucleotide sequence: TGTGCTAGCACCGTCGAGGCAGGGATGGACACTGAAGCTTTCTTT. The chain employs TRBV12-3 or TRBV12-4 and TRBJ1-1; D possibly corresponds to TRBD1 (5 bases). The CDR3 has 15 amino acids.

A remark on this clonotype: A junction boundary mismatches the germline segment, possibly from a read error. CDR3 amino acids: CSMAEVRFEAFF. The CDR3 nucleotides read TGTAGCATGGCAGAGGTGAGGTTCGAAGCTTTCTTT. The chain has TRBV29-1 and TRBJ1-1; no definite D call. Germline values: CDR1 SQVTM, CDR2 ANQGSEA. The CDR3 contains 12 residues.

The chain links TRBV28 to TRBJ1-1; tentative D call: TRBD1 (5 bases). Trimming left V 5 bases short and J 2 bases short, with 15 bases between. In germline, CDR1 is MDHEN, CDR2 SYDVKM. The CDR3 contains 15 residues. The CDR3 here is CASSPTGRNNTEAFF. CDR3 sequence (DNA): TGTGCCAGCAGTCCGACGGGACGGAATAACACTGAAGCTTTCTTT.

This chain joins TRBV29-1 and TRBJ1-1; a possible D gene is TRBD1 (6 bases). There are 12 residues in the CDR3. In germline, CDR1 is SQVTM, CDR2 ANQGSEA. CDR3 amino acids: CGGERGLGEAFF. The CDR3 DNA follows: TGCGGCGGCGAGAGGGGGTTGGGCGAAGCTTTCTTT.